The 24 T cell receptor beta chains in this list originate from one sample, sequenced in a study of blood T cell repertoires in COVID-19. Sequenced by immunoSEQ multiplex PCR; TCRdb stores in-frame clones only, minus some. The sample gives under 250,000 clones, 84% of which show up once; under 15% is in the top ten. Sequenced input: peripheral blood. These receptors came from a human donor in a cohort sampled during active COVID-19.

This chain connects TRBV21-1 to TRBJ2-5; whether TRBD2, the table's D call, matches the DNA was not checked. TRBV21-1 is described as a pseudogene. This CDR3 is built from 22 residues. The CDR3 protein is CASSKRACSPARVAGVEETQYF. Here the CDR3 DNA reads TGTGCCAGCAGCAAAAGGGCTTGTTCCCCGGCGAGGGTAGCGGGAGTGGAGGAGACCCAGTACTTC.

This clone was counted once. This chain's CDR3 is CATRGQYYGYTF. CDR3 nucleotide sequence: TGTGCCACCAGGGGGCAATACTATGGCTACACCTTC. The chain recombines TRBV24-1 with TRBJ1-2, with a weak D call TRBD1 (5 bases). The germline V gene has CDR1 KGHDR and CDR2 SFDVKD. This CDR3 is 12 amino acids long. The V gene lost 7 bases and the J gene lost 3 bases, with 8 bases spanning the gap.

Only one count was recorded for this clone. This rearrangement joins TRBV28 to TRBJ1-1; 9 bases agree with TRBD1. Germline CDR1 is MDHEN and CDR2 is SYDVKM. The junction had 8 bases not matched to a gene; V was cut back by 4 bases and J by 5 bases. The CDR3 totals 15 residues. The CDR3 DNA sequence: TGTGCCAGCAGTTCGTGGGGACAGGGAGATACTGAAGCTTTCTTT. This gives the protein CASSSWGQGDTEAFF.

This chain joins TRBV6-5 and TRBJ1-6; D gene uncertain. V was pared by 0 bases and J by 1 base, with 7 bases between. CDR3 length equals 16 residues. Looked up from germline, CDR1 is MNHEY and CDR2 is SVGAGI. CDR3 loop: CASSYSLKSYNSPLHF. DNA for the CDR3: TGTGCCAGCAGTTACTCGCTAAAATCCTATAATTCACCCCTCCACTTT.

The chain couples TRBV15 to TRBJ2-7, with D maybe TRBD1 (5 bases). This CDR3 is 13 amino acids long. Deletions cut 1 base from V and 3 bases from J, with 7 bases between. Germline CDR1 is LNHNV and CDR2 is YYDKDF (reference sequence). The CDR3 loop is CATSRGQNYEQYF. The CDR3 coding sequence is TGTGCCACCAGCAGAGGACAGAACTACGAGCAGTACTTC.

The V call is TRBV27, the J call TRBJ1-2, with 9 positions matching TRBD1. This CDR3 is built from 17 residues. Unmatched junction bases numbered 16, after V lost 7 bases and J lost 4 bases. Germline V gives CDR1 MNHEY, CDR2 SMNVEV (reference sequence). This chain's CDR3 is CASILRDREGGSYGYTF. CDR3 DNA sequence: TGTGCCAGCATTCTTCGGGACAGGGAAGGAGGTAGCTATGGCTACACCTTC.

The chain joins TRBV14 to TRBJ2-1; TRBD2 matches at 9 bases. The germline V gene has CDR1 SGHDN and CDR2 FVKESK. This CDR3 has 17 amino acids. V shed 5 bases, J shed 3 bases, and the junction held 11 bases outside the gene matches. The CDR3 reads CASSYPALAGNYNEQFF. As DNA, the CDR3 is TGTGCCAGCAGCTACCCCGCCCTAGCGGGAAACTACAATGAGCAGTTCTTC.

The rearrangement uses TRBV7-2 and TRBJ2-1; 14 nucleotides align to TRBD2. V trimming: 3 bases; J trimming: 9 bases; junction bases outside the gene matches: 7. Germline-derived CDR1 and CDR2 are SGHTA and FQGNSA. This CDR3 has 16 residues. The DNA of the CDR3 is TGTGCCAGCAGCTTCGGACTAGCGGGAGGAGGTAGTGAGCAGTTCTTC. The encoded protein is CASSFGLAGGGSEQFF.

The V call is TRBV19, the J call TRBJ2-7; 8 positions agree with TRBD2. Trimming at V came to 4 bases and at J to 1 base, leaving 15 bases not matched to a gene. The CDR3 loop spans 18 amino acids. From germline, CDR1 is LNHDA and CDR2 SQIVND (reference sequence). The CDR3 here is CASSTSYPLSGRSYEQYF. CDR3 coding DNA: TGTGCCAGTAGTACTTCCTACCCCCTGAGCGGGAGATCCTACGAGCAGTACTTC. The full variable domain, its missing parts supplied by reference TRBV19 and TRBJ2-7, is DGGITQSPKYLFRKEGQNVTLSCEQNLNHDAMYWYRQDPGQGLRLIYYSQIVNDFQKGDIAEGYSVSREKKESFPLTVTSAQKNPTAFYLCASSTSYPLSGRSYEQYFGPGTRLTVT.

There are many counts of this clone. The chain links TRBV7-7 to TRBJ2-1; 7 bases map to TRBD2. CDR1 is SSHAT and CDR2 is FNYEAQ in the germline V gene (reference sequence). V was pared by 2 bases and J by 2 bases, with 6 bases of the junction left unmatched. CDR3 length: 16 residues. The CDR3 loop is CASSLFPGRPYNEQFF. In DNA form, the CDR3 reads TGTGCCAGCAGCTTATTCCCCGGGAGGCCCTACAATGAGCAGTTCTTC.

The CDR3 here is CASSPTSDSYEQYF. The CDR3 DNA follows: TGTGCCAGCAGCCCGACTAGCGACTCCTACGAGCAGTACTTC. This rearrangement joins TRBV14 to TRBJ2-7, with 8 bases matching TRBD2. Germline V CDR1 and CDR2: SGHDN, FVKESK. The junction had 2 bases not matched to a gene; V was cut back by 4 bases and J by 0 bases. CDR3 length: 14 amino acids.

The genes are TRBV4-1 and TRBJ2-7, with 7 positions matching TRBD2. The germline V gene encodes CDR1 MGHRA and CDR2 YSYEKL. The J segment lost 3 bases and the V segment lost 3 bases, leaving 8 bases of the junction unmatched. This CDR3 region has 15 residues. CDR3 nucleotide sequence: TGCGCCAGCAGCCAGCTAGCGGCCAATGACTACGAGCAGTACTTC. It codes for CASSQLAANDYEQYF.

This clone was detected only once. An end of the junction differs from the germline gene, which may be a read error. The chain is built from TRBV7-7 and TRBJ2-5, with 7 bases matching TRBD2. Germline CDR1 and CDR2: SSHAT and FNYEAQ (reference sequence). This CDR3 region has 15 residues. In DNA form, the CDR3 reads TGTGCTAGCAGCTTTTCCGGGGGAGGGCCAGAGACCCAGTACTTC. Protein sequence: CASSFSGGGPETQYF.

The V and J genes are TRBV20-1 and TRBJ2-5, with TRBD2 matching 13 bases. Germline lookup yields CDR1 DFQATT and CDR2 SNEGSKA (reference sequence). J gave up 4 bases and V 3 bases, and 5 bases lay outside the gene matches. The CDR3 totals 15 residues. CDR3 in DNA: TGCAGTGCTAGTACTAGCGGGAGGGCCGTAGAGACCCAGTACTTC. This sequence encodes CSASTSGRAVETQYF.

J is TRBJ2-1 and V is TRBV21-1; the table assigns TRBD2, which was not confirmed against the DNA. TRBV21-1 is noted as a pseudogene. CDR3 length: 16 residues. The CDR3 DNA sequence: TGTGCCAGCAGCAAAAACCCGGGAGCCCCTAACAATGAGCAGTTCTTC. Protein product: CASSKNPGAPNNEQFF.

The sample holds a few counts of this clone. DNA of the CDR3: TGTGCCAGCAGCCCCACCGCCGGGACACGGAGGCAGTACTTC. It encodes CASSPTAGTRRQYF. The chain couples TRBV9 to TRBJ2-7; possible D gene TRBD1, 6 bases. The CDR3 covers 14 residues. V was pared by 4 bases and J by 9 bases, with 20 bases between. Germline CDR1 reads SGDLS; CDR2 reads YYNGEE.

The chain is built from TRBV19 and TRBJ1-5; possibly TRBD1 for D (5 bases). This CDR3 has 13 residues. CDR1 is LNHDA, CDR2 SQIVND, per germline (reference sequence). The V gene lost 4 bases and the J gene lost 3 bases, with 7 bases spanning the gap. The CDR3 loop is CASSTGYNQPQHF. In DNA, the CDR3 is TGTGCCAGTAGTACAGGGTACAATCAGCCCCAGCATTTT.

The chain recombines TRBV7-9 with TRBJ2-1; tentative D call: TRBD2 (6 bases). Deletions cut 3 bases from V and 0 bases from J, with 9 bases between. The CDR3 sequence is 15 residues long. Germline CDR1 is SEHNR and CDR2 is FQNEAQ (reference sequence). The CDR3 loop is CASSFIGSSYNEQFF. CDR3 bases: TGTGCCAGCAGCTTTATCGGGAGCTCCTACAATGAGCAGTTCTTC.

V usage is TRBV5-1 and J usage is TRBJ2-3; D is possibly TRBD2 (5 bases). V was pared by 0 bases and J by 5 bases, with 13 bases between. CDR3 length equals 15 residues. Germline V lookup: CDR1 SGHRS, CDR2 YFSETQ. CDR3 in amino acids: CASSLEASSKDTQYF. CDR3 DNA: TGCGCCAGCAGCTTGGAGGCTAGCTCCAAAGATACGCAGTATTTT.

The V call is TRBV4-1, the J call TRBJ1-2, with D perhaps matching TRBD1 (6 bases). The CDR3 runs to 19 residues. The V end lost 0 bases, the J end lost 0 bases, and 20 bases lay between the germline ends. Germline V CDR1 and CDR2: MGHRA, YSYEKL. The chain's CDR3 is CASSQEARGAVLTNYGYTF. As DNA, the CDR3 is TGCGCCAGCAGCCAAGAAGCCAGGGGCGCGGTCCTAACTAACTATGGCTACACCTTC.

This rearrangement joins TRBV12-5 to TRBJ1-6; 11 positions match TRBD1. After removal of 1 base from V and 5 bases from J, the junction contained 10 bases not matched to a gene. Germline values: CDR1 LGHNT, CDR2 FRNRAP. The CDR3 is 19 amino acids. The CDR3: CASGLDRTGGLAHNSPLHF. The CDR3 DNA sequence: TGTGCTAGTGGTTTGGACCGGACAGGGGGCTTGGCCCATAATTCACCCCTCCACTTT.

This clone came up once. V is TRBV5-4 and J is TRBJ2-5; possible D gene TRBD1, 7 bases. This CDR3 is 13 amino acids long. The V end was cut by 4 bases, the J end by 13 bases, with 20 bases between. Germline CDR1 SGHNT, CDR2 YYREEE (reference sequence). The CDR3 here is CASSPFGGGERYF. In nucleotides, the CDR3 is TGTGCCAGCAGCCCCTTTGGAGGGGGCGAGCGGTACTTC. Together with reference TRBV5-4 and TRBJ2-5, the CDR3 gives the full variable domain: ETGVTQSPTHLIKTRGQQVTLRCSSQSGHNTVSWYQQALGQGPQFIFQYYREEENGRGNFPPRFSGLQFPNYSSELNVNALELDDSALYLCASSPFGGGERYFGPGTRLLVL.

The J gene is TRBJ2-1, the V gene TRBV2, with a weak D call TRBD1 (5 bases). Between the trimmed V and J ends, which lost 2 bases and 0 bases, there was a span of 11 bases. Germline CDR1 reads SNHLY; CDR2 reads FYNNEI. The CDR3 is 16 residues long. The chain's CDR3 is CASSEFRVSSYNEQFF. The CDR3, as DNA: TGTGCCAGCAGTGAATTCAGGGTTAGCTCCTACAATGAGCAGTTCTTC.

This chain uses TRBV5-4 with TRBJ2-1; 10 bases line up with TRBD2. J was trimmed by 8 bases and V by 5 bases; bases with no gene match: 10. CDR3 length: 15 residues. Germline V lookup: CDR1 SGHNT, CDR2 YYREEE (reference sequence). The CDR3 DNA reads as TGTGCCAGCAGGCTGCTAGCGGGAGATTTCGATGAGCAGTTCTTC. Translation: CASRLLAGDFDEQFF.